Included here is one TCR beta chain sequence, with context. Its antigen is currently not known. No clone much larger than this one lies a single base away; base qualities are absent. These data belong to a study of cytomegalovirus exposure and HLA in healthy donors (dated by TCRdb to about 2017). About the investigation overall: An earlier analysis of a few hundred of the donors reported 250 to 300 Gb of sequence data and around 110 million unique TCR beta sequences obtained from some 170 million T cells. Typing coverage varied by locus: about 629-640 donors for A, B, C, DRB1 and DQB1; more than 500 for DQA1; about 600 for DPA1; under 490 for DPB1. In an earlier analysis of 500 to 650 of the donors, high-throughput TCR beta sequencing was used to judge whether each TCR beta V gene segment behaved as functional or pseudogenic. Donor age, sex, ethnicity and CMV serostatus were compiled alongside the repertoire data. Of the roughly 400 genotyped donors, 81% fell in the genetic ancestry cluster associated with self-reported Caucasian donors. The study profiled the T cell repertoires of fewer than 850 subjects by immunosequencing and related them to cytomegalovirus serostatus. Four to six DR-DQ haplotypes were handled as single units for association and clustering, since linkage in the cohort was strong. The later analysis used no new phenotypic data to find candidate immune exposures, relying instead on TCR beta sequences and their occurrence across donors. Class I and class II HLA loci were covered by the typing at four-digit resolution. High-throughput TCR immunosequencing, statistical association of individual TCRs with disease status, and machine learning were combined to predict cytomegalovirus infection status. An early release covering just under 650 HLA-typed donors comprised around 300 gigabases of sequencing data and some 79 million unique TCR sequences. In a later analysis, previously published TCR beta repertoires from more than 500 donors were re-analyzed and high-resolution HLA genotyping was added so that TCR occurrence patterns could be studied. Across about 370 genotyped donors of the cohort, an average of about 240,000 unique TCR beta nucleotide sequences per donor were sequenced, and roughly a sixth of those sequences were non-productive. A later genetic analysis used genome-wide SNP genotypes for about 55% of the 666 donors, treating that subset as a discovery cohort. All discovery cohort repertoires had been generated using a single sequencing platform. The study aimed to test whether signatures of past pathogen exposure could be identified by cataloging public T cell receptors. Along with the roughly 670-subject first cohort, a separate validation cohort of around 110 different subjects was used.

Library prep was done by the immunoSEQ multiplex PCR assay. A mixture of 60 forward primers for TCR Vbeta segments and 13 reverse primers for TCR Jbeta segments was used in the multiplex PCR. The CDR3 region of rearranged TCR beta genes was amplified from genomic DNA with a multiplex PCR assay. On the Illumina HiSeq System, the amplified TCR beta libraries were sequenced as 87-base-pair reads. In the paper's pipeline: Across the 640 or so repertoires, a later analysis counted approximately 75 million unique TCR beta chains, around 11 million of which were shared by at least two donors. A nearest-neighbor algorithm error-corrected the raw reads and collapsed the reads into unique sequences, merging closely related sequences to remove PCR and sequencing errors. Alignment of CDR3 sequences to IMGT reference sequences was used to assign V, D and J gene segments. For a sequence to be retained, at least a six-nucleotide match to both a V gene segment and a J gene segment was required. A rearrangement counted as productive if the CDR3 had no stop codons and remained in frame with V and J, and every other rearrangement counted as non-productive. Following IMGT convention, CDR3 was defined as the stretch from the second conserved V-encoded cysteine to the conserved J-encoded phenylalanine. The earlier analysis of about 620 of the donors excluded sequences that lacked an unambiguous match to a single V gene segment. In an earlier analysis of approximately 590 of the donors, V segments were called functional above 56.7% productive rearrangements and were called segregating when the between-donor standard deviation exceeded 5%. A statistical classification framework was developed to diagnose cytomegalovirus status using the catalog of TCR beta chain sequences. A later analysis assigned V and J genes by comparing TCR nucleotide sequences with IMGT/GENE-DB human TR gene sequences. A later analysis assigned CDR3 sequences and most-parsimonious VDJ recombination scenarios with the TCRdist pipeline. In a later analysis, each TCR beta chain was defined by its CDR3 amino acid sequence together with its V-gene family, and reads lacking a unique V-gene family were excluded. A later analysis removed 592 highly shared, low-generation-probability nucleotide sequences to deal with suspected cross-contamination and a sequencing artifact. In a later analysis, a clonal expansion index for each public chain was calculated from normalized within-repertoire ranks of inferred template counts. Generation probabilities in a later analysis came from a VDJ recombination model fitted to out-of-frame rearrangements, and those results were checked against IGoR. In a later analysis, TCR-TCR, TCR-HLA and TCR-CMV co-occurrence was scored with hypergeometric tests, and a repertoire-size bias correction was applied to TCR pairs. False discovery rates were estimated in a later analysis by permuting HLA or CMV assignments 20 times. In a later analysis, co-occurring TCRs were grouped using DBSCAN, and TCRdist sequence similarity was added for clustering within HLA-allele-positive subsets. Repertoires with fewer than 30,000 or more than 120,000 public chains, plus five repertoires with anomalous nucleotide sharing, were excluded from co-occurrence clustering. What TCRdb holds here is the immuneACCESS table cut down to in-frame rearrangements. Part of the clones is not present; checked against another copy, under half of the missing clones reflect an unresolved V gene, and the others are unexplained. V, J and clone size reflect that table, while D and trimming were determined from the DNA. The sample data list tens of thousands of clones, and about four fifths of these were observed just once. The ten largest clonotypes hold 2.1% of the sample.

In total, approximately 610 healthy bone marrow donors made up the cohort. All cohort members were sampled while nominally healthy, although unrecorded immune exposures were likely present. The donor tested CMV seronegative and was one of the 352 seronegative cohort members. Each donor provided a peripheral blood sample, and peripheral blood mononuclear cells were used for TCR beta sequencing. Genomic DNA extraction from the blood cell samples was performed with the Qiagen DNeasy Blood Extraction Kit. Inclusive of the bounding cysteine and phenylalanine, the CDR3 is 16 residues long. The entry retains the CDR3 DNA only, 48 bases that are in frame from base 1. V is pared back by 4 bases and J by 4 bases, with 17 bases lying between the germline termini. CDR1 and CDR2 were assigned from the germline V gene as SGHTS and YDEGEE. Overall study results and their limits: Because counts were too low, some 16 rarely observed V segments, including chromosome 9 orphons, were excluded from the earlier analysis of 587 of the donors. A further reported finding was that TCR beta sequences accurately predicted the HLA-A and HLA-B alleles for most subjects in the first cohort. In a later analysis, HLA-associated TCR beta chains were found to be more clonally expanded and to have lower generation probabilities than equally common non-associated chains. A later analysis reported that several top co-occurrence clusters appeared linked to parvovirus B19, influenza, CMV and Epstein-Barr virus. Compared with the roughly 720-donor mean, donors in an Asian-associated ancestry cluster had fewer N-insertions in productive TCRs, according to a later genetic analysis. Some IMGT-functional V segments, including TRBV6-2 and TRBV6-3, could not be distinguished by the 87-base-pair reads and were therefore excluded. Specific HLA alleles were associated with roughly 17,000 TCR beta sequences at a false discovery rate of 0.05 in a later analysis. In an earlier analysis of some 550 of the donors, most TCR beta V segments were observed in productive rearrangements about 87% or about 30% of the time, broadly matching IMGT annotations. Correlated functional status among segregating V segments might be attributable to linkage disequilibrium, but an unknown experimental factor could not be ruled out. Sequencing depth was assumed to be roughly uniform across donors in the presence/absence analyses, though that assumption may not hold. A few of the identified cytomegalovirus-associated TCR beta chains were confirmed in vitro to be specific for cytomegalovirus antigens. In the study, roughly 160 TCR beta chains were listed as associated with cytomegalovirus. When HLA alleles, especially DR and DQ, strongly co-occurred, attributing TCR associations to individual alleles was difficult. This cohort had only TCR beta chains sequenced, and the lack of alpha or paired-chain data limited which features could be detected. While some public TCRs were present in many individuals, most TCR sequences turned up only very rarely across donors. The only immune exposure information available for the cohort was CMV serostatus. In both the original and validation cohorts, the classifier was reported to diagnose cytomegalovirus status with high specificity and sensitivity. A later analysis found that most CMV-associated TCR beta chains appeared HLA-restricted, with HLA associations seemingly driven largely by CMV exposure. It was suggested by the authors that the approach could potentially be generalized to other disease states and immunological phenotypes. A cluster of highly shared sequence variants was judged likely to be a technical artifact of the sequencing pipeline. Because some donors lacked HLA typing at each locus, the association tests relied only on the typed subset. In a later analysis, TCR association rates were found to vary across HLA loci, with the most associated TCRs seen for DRB1 alleles and the fewest for HLA-C alleles. An association between a missense DCLRE1C variant and V-gene and J-gene trimming of TCR beta chains was found in a later genetic analysis and replicated in an independent cohort.

Material: PBMCs. The receptor was derived from a young man in good health and CMV-seronegative. The sequence is built from TRBV5-8 and TRBJ1-4, and possibly TRBD1, on 6 matching bases. The DNA sequence is given as TGTGCCAGCAGCCCTTTATCGTGGACAGTTAATGAAAAACTGTTTTTT. It translates to CASSPLSWTVNEKLFF.